The 8 T cell receptor beta chains given below trace back to one sample, sequenced in a study of CD8 T cell repertoires and HIV-1 epitope variants. Their cognate antigens are unknown. Profiling relied on immunoSEQ multiplex PCR, and the TCRdb table lists in-frame clones only, not all of them. The sample yields 1,500 to 2,000 clones, roughly 73% seen once. Sequenced material: cultured CD8+ T cells derived from PBMCs. The receptors stem from a male donor with HIV.

This clone was counted a single time. The rearrangement uses TRBV29-1 and TRBJ2-5; maybe TRBD1 (5 bases). Trimming took off 7 bases at V and 4 bases at J, with 13 bases between the two ends. Germline-derived CDR1 and CDR2 are SQVTM and ANQGSEA. The CDR3 loop spans 12 amino acids. CDR3 region: CSAGQGSETQYF. The CDR3 region has the DNA TGCAGCGCAGGTCAGGGCTCAGAGACCCAGTACTTC.

Only a few counts were recorded for this clone. The V and J genes are TRBV19 and TRBJ1-4, with D perhaps TRBD1 (5 bases). The V end lost 2 bases, the J end lost 7 bases, and 11 bases lay between the germline ends. The CDR3 spans 14 residues. CDR1 is LNHDA and CDR2 is SQIVND in the germline V gene (reference sequence). The CDR3 here is CASSISPRGEKLFF. The CDR3 region has the DNA TGTGCCAGTAGTATATCCCCGAGGGGTGAAAAACTGTTTTTT.

The chain combines TRBV28 with TRBJ1-5, with D uncertain. Trimming pared 7 bases from V and 1 base from J, leaving 14 bases between. CDR1 and CDR2 (germline): MDHEN, SYDVKM. The length of the CDR3 is 15 residues. The CDR3 DNA follows: TGTGCCAGCACTACCCCTCGGAGCAGCAATCAGCCCCAGCATTTT. Protein: CASTTPRSSNQPQHF.

V is TRBV7-6 and J is TRBJ2-1, with D hard to call. Germline V CDR1 and CDR2: SGHVS, FNYEAQ. This CDR3 region has 15 residues. Trimming pared 4 bases from V and 0 bases from J, leaving 10 bases between. The CDR3: CASSSALSSYNEQFF. CDR3 DNA sequence: TGTGCCAGCAGCTCCGCTTTGAGCTCCTACAATGAGCAGTTCTTC.

The chain is built from TRBV6-6 and TRBJ2-1; unclear D gene. The CDR3 runs 12 residues. Germline values: CDR1 MNHNY, CDR2 SVGAGI (reference sequence). With 6 bases removed from V and 2 bases from J, the gap between germline ends came to 5 bases. Written as DNA, the CDR3 is TGTGCCAGCAGCCGACCCTACAATGAGCAGTTCTTC. Translated, it gives CASSRPYNEQFF.

V is TRBV6-5 and J is TRBJ2-5, with D possibly called TRBD1 or TRBD2 (6 bases each). The CDR3 extends over 15 amino acids. CDR1 is MNHEY, CDR2 SVGAGI, per germline. V was pared by 2 bases and J by 1 base, with 11 bases between. As DNA, the CDR3 is TGTGCCAGCAGTTACGGTTCGGGGGCCCAAGAGACCCAGTACTTC. Residues: CASSYGSGAQETQYF.

This clone has just a few counts. The gene calls are TRBV10-2 and TRBJ1-2, with 7 bases fitting TRBD1. Per the germline V gene, CDR1 is WSHSY and CDR2 is SAAADI. This CDR3 contains 15 residues. V shed 5 bases, J shed 4 bases, and the junction held 10 bases outside the gene matches. The CDR3 region is CASSTHGTALYGYTF. The CDR3 nucleotides are TGCGCCAGCAGTACGCACGGGACAGCCCTCTATGGCTACACCTTC.

This clone qualifies as large. The rearrangement joins TRBV29-1 to TRBJ2-3; D might be TRBD2 (5 bases). V was cut by 7 bases and J by 2 bases, with 16 bases left in between. This CDR3 is built from 14 residues. CDR1 SQVTM and CDR2 ANQGSEA come from the germline V gene. The CDR3 nucleotides read TGCAGCGCGGCGGGCACCGAGTCCACAGATACGCAGTATTTT. Translated, it gives CSAAGTESTDTQYF.